The entry below describes one T cell receptor beta chain. Its antigen remains unknown. This sample's RNA came from whole unsorted tissue. The normal lung tissue was taken more than 3 cm from the tumor edge. The sample comes from a study of tumor and adjacent non-tumor tissue in lung cancer. Study summary: The cohort had about a dozen adenocarcinoma, a couple of squamous cell and 1 small cell patients. Aged about 31 to 80 years, patients included nine to ten men and a few women with stage I to III disease. Study observations and caveats: Tumor repertoires had a smaller top 100 clone share than normal lung. Compared with tumor, normal lung showed significantly lower TCR diversity.

Three rounds of nested PCR, following a modified ARM-PCR protocol, produced the TCRbeta library. MiXCR, applied by TCRdb to the multiplex PCR reads, yields one record per CDR3 protein. The data contain some 100,000 distinct CDR3 sequences, 80% of them singletons. This CDR3 is built from 16 residues. The sequencing input was distant non-tumor lung tissue. The sequence was obtained from a man aged 60 to 75 with small cell lung cancer. The gene calls are TRBV1 and TRBJ2-3; the table's D call TRBD2 went unverified against the DNA. TRBV1 is a pseudogene segment. The chain's CDR3 is CTSSQVTSGRVDTQCF. The CDR3 coding sequence is TGCACCAGCAGTCAAGTGACTAGCGGGAGAGTCGATACGCAGTGTTTT.